The subject of this entry is one T cell receptor beta chain. The antigen remains undetermined. The CDR3 contains 16 residues. Germline V CDR1 and CDR2: KGHSH, LQKENI. Trimming took 6 bases from V and 6 from J; bases not matched to a gene: 8. Researchers reported that TCR beta cDNA libraries carried unique molecular identifiers. Yield was roughly 0.5 million cDNA molecules from roughly 0.93 to 9.6 million T cells. TCRdb analysed the PCR reads with MiXCR anew, one entry per CDR3 protein. This sample yields 350,000 to 450,000 distinct CDR3 sequences, of which roughly 35% are seen a single time; around 15% belongs to the top ten. This entry is derived from a study of post-analysis software for immune sequencing data. Study summary: Clinical courses comprised relapsing-remitting, secondary progressive and progressive-relapsing multiple sclerosis. Study-wide results and limits: Controls significantly exceeded multiple sclerosis patients in normalized Chao1 diversity. Co-batched samples clustered tightly together by F measure. Compared with controls, patients had more of roughly 5 TRBV segments, including TRBV5-6, TRBV5-1 and TRBV20-1.

This clonotype was obtained from a girl between 10 and 17 years old with multiple sclerosis. The gene calls are TRBV18 and TRBJ2-1; the match to TRBD2 covers 13 bases. Sequenced input: blood. The CDR3 DNA sequence: TGTGCCAGCTCGCCTGAACTAGCGGGGGGGCTCAATGAGCAGTTCTTC. Protein: CASSPELAGGLNEQFF.